Given below is one T cell receptor beta chain in context. Antigen unknown. The record originates from a study of T cell repertoires in cytomegalovirus infection. The overall study: CMV infection together with matching HLA type was indicated by public TCR beta signatures.

Each CDR3 protein is one row after TCRdb ran MiXCR on the reads. The sample records over 150,000 distinct CDR3 sequences, about 17% being singletons. The study, taken as a whole, reports: Cumulated frequencies of public TCR beta families served to identify carriers of CMV plus the relevant HLA.

CDR3 length: 12 amino acids. The V and J ends lost 0 bases and 4 bases respectively, with 3 bases between them. Germline lookup yields CDR1 ENHRY and CDR2 SYGVKD. The source of this sequence is a human donor in good health (CMV status not recorded). Some clones in this sample may be carry-over from other donors' samples. This chain connects TRBV10-3 to TRBJ2-5; D gene ambiguous. The sequencing sample was made of CD8+ T cells from PBMCs. The CDR3 bases are TGTGCCATCAGTGAGTCTGGAGAGACCCAGTACTTC. This encodes CAISESGETQYF.